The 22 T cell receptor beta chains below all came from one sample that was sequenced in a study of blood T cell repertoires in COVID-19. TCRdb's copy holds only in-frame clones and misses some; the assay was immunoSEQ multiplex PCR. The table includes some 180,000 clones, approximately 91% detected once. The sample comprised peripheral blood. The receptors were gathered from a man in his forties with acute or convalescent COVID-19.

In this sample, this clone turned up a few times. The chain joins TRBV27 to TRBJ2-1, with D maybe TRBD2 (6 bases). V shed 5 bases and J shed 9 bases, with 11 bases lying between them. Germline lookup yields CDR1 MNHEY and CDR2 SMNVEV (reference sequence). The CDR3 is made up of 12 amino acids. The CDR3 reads CASSPGGGEQFF. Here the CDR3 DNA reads TGTGCCAGCAGTCCCGGGGGAGGTGAGCAGTTCTTC.

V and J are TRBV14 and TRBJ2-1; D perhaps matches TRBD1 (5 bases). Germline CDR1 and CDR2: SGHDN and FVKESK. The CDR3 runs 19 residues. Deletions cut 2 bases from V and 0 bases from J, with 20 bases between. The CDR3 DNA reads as TGTGCCAGCAGCCAAAGGCAGGGTCAGGTTTTTAGCTCCTACAATGAGCAGTTCTTC. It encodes CASSQRQGQVFSSYNEQFF.

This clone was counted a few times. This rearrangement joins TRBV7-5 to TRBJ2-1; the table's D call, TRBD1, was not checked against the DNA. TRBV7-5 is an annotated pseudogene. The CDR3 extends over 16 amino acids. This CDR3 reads CARSETGQGPYNEQFF. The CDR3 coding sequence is TGTGCCAGAAGCGAAACGGGACAGGGACCCTACAATGAGCAGTTCTTC.

The CDR3, as DNA: TGTGCCAGCAGTTCTAGTGGTTCTGGGGCCAACGTCCTGACTTTC. Protein sequence: CASSSSGSGANVLTF. The V gene is TRBV7-3, the J gene TRBJ2-6; D gene unclear. The CDR3 spans 15 residues. Germline-derived CDR1 and CDR2 are SGHTA and FQGTGA. V was shortened by 6 bases and J by 1 base, with 10 bases between the two germline ends.

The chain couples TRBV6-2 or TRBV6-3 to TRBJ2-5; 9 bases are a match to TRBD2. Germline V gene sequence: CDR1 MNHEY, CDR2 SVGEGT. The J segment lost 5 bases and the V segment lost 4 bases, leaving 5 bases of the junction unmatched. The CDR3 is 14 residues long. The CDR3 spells CASSSGLAQETQYF. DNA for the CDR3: TGTGCCAGCAGTTCCGGACTAGCGCAGGAGACCCAGTACTTC.

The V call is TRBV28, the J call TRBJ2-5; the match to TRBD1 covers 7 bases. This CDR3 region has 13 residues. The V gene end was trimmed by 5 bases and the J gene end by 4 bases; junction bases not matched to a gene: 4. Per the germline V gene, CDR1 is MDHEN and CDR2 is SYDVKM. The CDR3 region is CASSQTGPETQYF. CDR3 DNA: TGTGCCAGCAGTCAGACAGGGCCAGAGACCCAGTACTTC.

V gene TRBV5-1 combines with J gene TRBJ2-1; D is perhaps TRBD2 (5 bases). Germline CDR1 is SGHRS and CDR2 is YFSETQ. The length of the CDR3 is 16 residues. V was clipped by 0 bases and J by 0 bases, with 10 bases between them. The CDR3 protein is CASSLGGSPSYNEQFF. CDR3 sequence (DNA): TGCGCCAGCAGCTTGGGCGGGTCCCCCTCCTACAATGAGCAGTTCTTC.

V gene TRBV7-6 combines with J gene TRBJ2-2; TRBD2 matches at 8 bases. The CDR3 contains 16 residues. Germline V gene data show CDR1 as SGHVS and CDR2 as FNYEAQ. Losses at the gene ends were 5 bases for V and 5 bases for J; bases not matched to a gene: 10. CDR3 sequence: CASSISGGLVTGELFF. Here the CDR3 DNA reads TGTGCCAGCAGCATTTCGGGGGGGCTAGTGACCGGGGAGCTGTTTTTT.

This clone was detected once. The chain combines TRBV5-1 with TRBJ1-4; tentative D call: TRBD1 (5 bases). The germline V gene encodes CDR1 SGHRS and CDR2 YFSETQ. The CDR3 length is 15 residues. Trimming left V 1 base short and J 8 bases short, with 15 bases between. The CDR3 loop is CASSLYQGGGEKLFF. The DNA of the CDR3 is TGCGCCAGCAGCTTGTACCAGGGCGGGGGAGAAAAACTGTTTTTT. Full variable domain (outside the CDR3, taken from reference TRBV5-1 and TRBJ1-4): KAGVTQTPRYLIKTRGQQVTLSCSPISGHRSVSWYQQTPGQGLQFLFEYFSETQRNKGNFPGRFSGRQFSNSRSEMNVSTLELGDSALYLCASSLYQGGGEKLFFGSGTQLSVL.

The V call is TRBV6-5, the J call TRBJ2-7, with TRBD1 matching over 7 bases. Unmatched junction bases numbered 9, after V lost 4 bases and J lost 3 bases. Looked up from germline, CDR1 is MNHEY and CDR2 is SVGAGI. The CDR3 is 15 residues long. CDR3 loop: CASSSNRGPYYEQYF. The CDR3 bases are TGTGCCAGCAGTTCAAACAGGGGCCCTTACTACGAGCAGTACTTC.

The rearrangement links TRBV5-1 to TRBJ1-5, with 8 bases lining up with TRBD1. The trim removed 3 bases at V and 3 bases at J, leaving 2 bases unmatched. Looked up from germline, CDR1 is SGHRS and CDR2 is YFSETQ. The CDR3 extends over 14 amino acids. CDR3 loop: CASSSGGANQPQHF. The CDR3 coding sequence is TGCGCCAGCAGCTCAGGGGGCGCCAATCAGCCCCAGCATTTT. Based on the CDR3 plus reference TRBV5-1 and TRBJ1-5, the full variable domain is KAGVTQTPRYLIKTRGQQVTLSCSPISGHRSVSWYQQTPGQGLQFLFEYFSETQRNKGNFPGRFSGRQFSNSRSEMNVSTLELGDSALYLCASSSGGANQPQHFGDGTRLSIL.

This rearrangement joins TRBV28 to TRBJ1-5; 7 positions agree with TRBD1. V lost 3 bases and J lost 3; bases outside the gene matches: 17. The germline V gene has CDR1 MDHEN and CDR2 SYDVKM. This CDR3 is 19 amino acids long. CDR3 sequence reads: CASSFVKGQVGRNNQPQHF. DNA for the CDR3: TGTGCCAGCAGTTTTGTCAAAGGACAGGTGGGCCGGAACAATCAGCCCCAGCATTTT.

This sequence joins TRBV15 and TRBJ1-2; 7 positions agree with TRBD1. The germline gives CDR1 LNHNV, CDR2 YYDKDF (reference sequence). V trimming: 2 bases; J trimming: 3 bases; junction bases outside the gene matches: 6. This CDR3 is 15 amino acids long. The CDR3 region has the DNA TGTGCCACCAGCAGAAATACTGACAGGGACTATGGCTACACCTTC. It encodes CATSRNTDRDYGYTF.

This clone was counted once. Here the CDR3 DNA reads TGCGCCAGCAGTCAAGTGGACAGGGGGCGGGAGACCCAGTACTTC. This gives the protein CASSQVDRGRETQYF. The chain recombines TRBV23-1 with TRBJ2-5; TRBD1 matches at 11 bases. TRBV23-1 is an open reading frame, and its role is uncertain. The CDR3 consists of 15 residues. Germline trimming cut 2 bases from V and 5 bases from J; bases unmatched to any gene: 4.

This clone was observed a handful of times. The CDR3 nucleotides read TGTGCCAGCAGCTCCGGGACAGTGAGCTCCTACGAGCAGTACTTC. Translating gives CASSSGTVSSYEQYF. The J gene is TRBJ2-7, the V gene TRBV5-4; 7 bases fit TRBD1. V shed 3 bases, J shed 0 bases, and the junction held 6 bases outside the gene matches. Germline CDR1 and CDR2: SGHNT and YYREEE (reference sequence). This CDR3 region has 15 residues.

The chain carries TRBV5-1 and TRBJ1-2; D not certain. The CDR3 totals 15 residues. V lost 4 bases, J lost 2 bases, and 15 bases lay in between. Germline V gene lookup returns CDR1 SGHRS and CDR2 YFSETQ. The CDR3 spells CASSPLPGDNYGYTF. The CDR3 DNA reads TGCGCCAGCAGCCCGTTGCCGGGAGACAACTATGGCTACACCTTC.

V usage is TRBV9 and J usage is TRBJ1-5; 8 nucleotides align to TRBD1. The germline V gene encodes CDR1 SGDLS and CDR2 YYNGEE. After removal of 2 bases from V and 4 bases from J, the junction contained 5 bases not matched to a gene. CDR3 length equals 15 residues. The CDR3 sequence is CASSVGTGDNQPQHF. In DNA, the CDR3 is TGTGCCAGCAGCGTTGGGACAGGAGATAATCAGCCCCAGCATTTT.

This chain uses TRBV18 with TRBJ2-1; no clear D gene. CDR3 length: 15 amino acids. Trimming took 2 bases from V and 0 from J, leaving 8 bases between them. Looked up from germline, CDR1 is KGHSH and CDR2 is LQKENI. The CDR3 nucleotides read TGTGCCAGCTCACCAACCCCGAGCTCCTACAATGAGCAGTTCTTC. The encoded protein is CASSPTPSSYNEQFF.

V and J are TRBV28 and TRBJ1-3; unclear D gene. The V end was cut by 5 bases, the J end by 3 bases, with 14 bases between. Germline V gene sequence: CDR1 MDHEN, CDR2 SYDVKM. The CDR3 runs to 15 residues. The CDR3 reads CASSLLFGYGNTIYF. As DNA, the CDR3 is TGTGCCAGCAGTCTCCTCTTCGGGTATGGAAACACCATATATTTT.

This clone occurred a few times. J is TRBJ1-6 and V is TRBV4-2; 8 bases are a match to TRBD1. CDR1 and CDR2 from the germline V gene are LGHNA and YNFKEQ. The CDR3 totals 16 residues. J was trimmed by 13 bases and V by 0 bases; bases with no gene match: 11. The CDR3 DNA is TGTGCCAGCAGCCAAGAGTCGGGACAGGCCCTTCTGCCCCTCCACTTT. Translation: CASSQESGQALLPLHF.

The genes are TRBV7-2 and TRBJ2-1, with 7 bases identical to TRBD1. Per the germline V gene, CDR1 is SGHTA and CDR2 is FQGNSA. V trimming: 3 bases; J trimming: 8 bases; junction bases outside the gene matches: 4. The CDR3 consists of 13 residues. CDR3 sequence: CASSFDRVYEQFF. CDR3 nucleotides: TGTGCCAGCAGCTTTGACAGGGTCTATGAGCAGTTCTTC.

CDR3: CASSLAGRGQETQYF. Here the CDR3 DNA reads TGTGCCAGCAGCTTGGCAGGGAGGGGGCAAGAGACCCAGTACTTC. This chain uses TRBV5-6 with TRBJ2-5; TRBD2 might be the D (7 bases). CDR1 is SGHDT and CDR2 is YYEEEE in the germline V gene. V shed 0 bases and J shed 2 bases, with 11 bases lying between them. The CDR3 covers 15 residues.